The text below deals with one T cell receptor (beta chain). The data were obtained in a study of OX40 agonist ivuxolimab in advanced cancers. The assay was immunoSEQ multiplex PCR, and TCRdb's table has in-frame clones only and misses some. The sample holds 65,000 to 85,000 clones, nearly 85% seen once. This CDR3 comprises 13 residues. Germline values: CDR1 SGHVS, CDR2 FNYEAQ. The germline V and J ends were trimmed by 5 bases and 4 bases, with 9 bases remaining between them. Sequences were derived from CD4+ or CD8+ T cells sorted from blood, sampled in a trial of the OX40 agonist ivuxolimab. This rearrangement joins TRBV7-6 to TRBJ2-1, with D tentatively TRBD1 (5 bases). The receptor was derived from an adult with an advanced solid tumor such as melanoma, head and neck, liver or kidney cancer. CDR3 sequence reads: CASSPDTYNEQFF. The CDR3 nucleotides are TGTGCCAGCAGCCCGGACACTTACAATGAGCAGTTCTTC.